This T cell receptor (beta chain) was identified during a study of blood T cell repertoires in COVID-19. As for the study in general: Acute and convalescent COVID-19 samples came from the United States, Italy and Spain. Sources were T cells, B-cell-depleted T cells, or PBMCs; the material itself was cDNA or gDNA.

How the authors handled the data: The assay estimated nucleated cells by amplifying reference gene primers. This table comes from immunoSEQ multiplex PCR, and its TCRdb copy is limited to in-frame clones, with some not included. Clone size and the V and J calls come from that table; the DNA yielded D and trimming. The data hold about 370,000 clones, with roughly 90% observed a single time. This CDR3 comprises 16 residues. The V and J ends lost 2 bases and 2 bases respectively, with 15 bases between them. Germline values: CDR1 WSHSY, CDR2 SAAADI. The sequencing input was peripheral blood. The sequence was obtained from a woman under 40 with COVID-19, enrolled during active disease. V and J are TRBV10-2 and TRBJ1-1; perhaps TRBD1 as D (5 bases). Here the CDR3 DNA reads TGCGCCAGCAGTGAGATGTGGCAGGGCCTAAACACTGAAGCTTTCTTT. Protein product: CASSEMWQGLNTEAFF.